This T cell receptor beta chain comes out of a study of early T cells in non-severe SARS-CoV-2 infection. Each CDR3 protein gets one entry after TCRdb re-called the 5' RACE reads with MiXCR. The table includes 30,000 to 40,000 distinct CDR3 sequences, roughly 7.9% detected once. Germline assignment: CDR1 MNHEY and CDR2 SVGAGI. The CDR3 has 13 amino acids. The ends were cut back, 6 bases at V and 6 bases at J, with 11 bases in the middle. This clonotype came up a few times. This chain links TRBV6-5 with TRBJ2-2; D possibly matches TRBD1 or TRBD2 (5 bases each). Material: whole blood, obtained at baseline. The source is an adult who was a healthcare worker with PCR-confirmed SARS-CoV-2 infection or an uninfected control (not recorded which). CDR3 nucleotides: TGTGCCAGCAGGAGGGAAGGGGCCGGGGAGCTGTTTTTT. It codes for CASRREGAGELFF.